This TCR beta chain came from a study of TIL therapy for anti-PD-1-resistant metastatic lung cancer. Germline trimming cut 5 bases from V and 3 bases from J; bases unmatched to any gene: 9. In germline, CDR1 is SGHVS, CDR2 FNYEAQ. This CDR3 is built from 16 residues. Documented time point: pre-treatment sample, taken before nivolumab and TIL therapy. Sequencing used immunoSEQ v3. Some clones are missing from TCRdb's copy, which holds only in-frame ones; the method was immunoSEQ multiplex PCR. Seen here are under 70,000 clones, roughly 87% observed once, and the top ten hold 2% to 3%. This chain joins TRBV7-6 and TRBJ2-1; TRBD2 matches at 8 bases. The sequences come from blood, collected at baseline. This receptor was identified in a person aged 25 to 85 with non-small cell lung cancer. The CDR3: CASSLTAGGLYNEQFF. CDR3 coding DNA: TGTGCCAGCAGCCTAACGGCGGGGGGACTCTACAATGAGCAGTTCTTC.